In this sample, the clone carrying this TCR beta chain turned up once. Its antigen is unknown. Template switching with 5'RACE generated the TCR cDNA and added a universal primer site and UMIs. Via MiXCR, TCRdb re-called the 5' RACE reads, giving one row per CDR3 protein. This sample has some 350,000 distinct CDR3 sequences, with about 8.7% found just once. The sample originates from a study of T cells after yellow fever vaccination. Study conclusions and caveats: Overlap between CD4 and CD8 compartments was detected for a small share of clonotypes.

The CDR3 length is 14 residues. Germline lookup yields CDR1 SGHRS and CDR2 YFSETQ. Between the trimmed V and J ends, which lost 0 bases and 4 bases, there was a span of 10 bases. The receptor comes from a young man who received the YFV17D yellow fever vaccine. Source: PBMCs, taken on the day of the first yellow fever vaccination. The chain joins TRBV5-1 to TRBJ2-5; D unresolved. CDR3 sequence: CASSLALGRETQYF. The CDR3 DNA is TGCGCCAGCAGCTTGGCCTTAGGCCGAGAGACCCAGTACTTC.